Included here is one T cell receptor (beta chain) sequence, with context. The assay was immunoSEQ multiplex PCR, and TCRdb's table has in-frame clones only and misses some. Of some 25,000 clones listed, more than 70% were seen once; the top ten hold approximately 9.9%. This sample stems from a study of PD-L1 blockade in urothelial cancer. Study-level information: Patients with male sex and bladder-origin urothelial cancer accounted for about nine tenths of the roughly 29 enrolled. Blood analysis occurred 3 weeks (second dose) and 6 weeks after treatment start.

The CDR3 covers 15 residues. Looked up from germline, CDR1 is GTSNPN and CDR2 is SVGIG (reference sequence). The trim removed 3 bases at V and 6 bases at J, leaving 11 bases unmatched. The gene calls are TRBV30 and TRBJ2-1; 7 positions agree with TRBD1. The sequence was obtained from a man in his 70s with urothelial cancer. Specimen: PBMCs, collected around atezolizumab (anti-PD-L1) treatment. In DNA, the CDR3 is TGTGCCTGGAGGGGACAGTATTCTGGAGTCAATGAGCAGTTCTTC. Translation: CAWRGQYSGVNEQFF.